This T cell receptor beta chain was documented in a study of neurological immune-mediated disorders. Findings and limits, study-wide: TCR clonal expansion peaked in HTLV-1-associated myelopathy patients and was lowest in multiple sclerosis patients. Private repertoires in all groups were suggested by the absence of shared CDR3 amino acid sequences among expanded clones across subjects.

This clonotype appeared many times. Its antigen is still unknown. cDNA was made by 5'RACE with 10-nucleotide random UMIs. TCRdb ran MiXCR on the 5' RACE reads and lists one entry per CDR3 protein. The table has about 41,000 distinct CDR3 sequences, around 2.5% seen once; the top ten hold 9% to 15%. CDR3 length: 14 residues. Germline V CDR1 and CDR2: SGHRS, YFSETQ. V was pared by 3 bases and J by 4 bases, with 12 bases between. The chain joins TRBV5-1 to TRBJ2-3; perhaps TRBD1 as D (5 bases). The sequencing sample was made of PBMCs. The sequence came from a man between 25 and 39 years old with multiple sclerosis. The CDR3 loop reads CASSWAGSSDTQYF. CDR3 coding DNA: TGCGCCAGCAGCTGGGCAGGGTCTTCAGATACGCAGTATTTT.